This T cell receptor (beta chain) was captured in a study of PD-1 blockade in mismatch repair-deficient tumors. Findings of the study overall: Tumor-resident clones, often undetectable pretreatment in blood, expanded then contracted after pembrolizumab.

Every patient had mismatch repair deficiency by PCR or immunohistochemistry. For this clone: Its antigen remains unidentified.

This CDR3 contains 16 residues. Germline lookup yields CDR1 LNHNV and CDR2 YYDKDF (reference sequence). V dropped 0 bases and J dropped 4 bases, with 13 bases sitting between them. The protocol was immunoSEQ multiplex PCR, while the TCRdb copy is restricted to in-frame clones and leaves out a portion. The sample holds around 30,000 clones; around 80% are singletons and the top ten take roughly 3.5%. Sample: PBMCs, taken around 6 weeks after starting pembrolizumab. This TCR derives from an adult with mismatch repair-deficient cancer. The chain is built from TRBV15 and TRBJ2-1, with D perhaps matching TRBD2 (5 bases). CDR3: CATSRDRGGKYNEQFF. CDR3 bases: TGTGCCACCAGCAGAGATAGAGGAGGTAAATACAATGAGCAGTTCTTC.